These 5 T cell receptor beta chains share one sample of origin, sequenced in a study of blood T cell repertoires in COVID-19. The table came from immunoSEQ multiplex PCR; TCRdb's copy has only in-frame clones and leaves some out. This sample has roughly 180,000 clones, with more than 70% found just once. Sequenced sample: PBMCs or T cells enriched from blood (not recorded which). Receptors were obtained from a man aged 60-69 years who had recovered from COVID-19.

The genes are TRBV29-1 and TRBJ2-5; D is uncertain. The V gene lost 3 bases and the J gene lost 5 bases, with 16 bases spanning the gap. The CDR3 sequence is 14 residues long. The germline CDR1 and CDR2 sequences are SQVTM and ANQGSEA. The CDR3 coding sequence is TGCAGCGTTGATCTGGGTTCGGGTATGGAGACCCAGTACTTC. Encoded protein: CSVDLGSGMETQYF. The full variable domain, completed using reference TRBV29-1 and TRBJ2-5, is SAVISQKPSRDICQRGTSLTIQCQVDSQVTMMFWYRQQPGQSLTLIATANQGSEATYESGFVIDKFPISRPNLTFSTLTVSNMSPEDSSIYLCSVDLGSGMETQYFGPGTRLLVL.

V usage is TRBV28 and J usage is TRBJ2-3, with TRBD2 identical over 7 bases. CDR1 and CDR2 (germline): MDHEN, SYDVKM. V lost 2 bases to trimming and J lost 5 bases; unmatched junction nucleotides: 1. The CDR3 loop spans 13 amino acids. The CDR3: CASSLSGVDTQYF. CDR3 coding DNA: TGTGCCAGCAGTTTAAGCGGGGTAGATACGCAGTATTTT. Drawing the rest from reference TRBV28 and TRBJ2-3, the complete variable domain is DVKVTQSSRYLVKRTGEKVFLECVQDMDHENMFWYRQDPGLGLRLIYFSYDVKMKEKGDIPEGYSVSREKKERFSLILESASTNQTSMYLCASSLSGVDTQYFGPGTRLTVL.

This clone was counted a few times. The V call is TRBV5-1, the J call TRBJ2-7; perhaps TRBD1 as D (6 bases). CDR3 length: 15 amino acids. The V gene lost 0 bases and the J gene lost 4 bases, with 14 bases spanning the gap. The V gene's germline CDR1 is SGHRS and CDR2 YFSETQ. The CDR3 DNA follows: TGCGCCAGCAGCTTGGGGCAGACAGGAAAGTACGAGCAGTACTTC. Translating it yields CASSLGQTGKYEQYF.

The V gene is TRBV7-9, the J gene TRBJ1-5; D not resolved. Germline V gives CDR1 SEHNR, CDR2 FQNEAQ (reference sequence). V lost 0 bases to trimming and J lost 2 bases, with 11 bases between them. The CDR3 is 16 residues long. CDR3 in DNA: TGTGCCAGCAGCTTAGCTGATGTAGCGGGCAATCAGCCCCAGCATTTT. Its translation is CASSLADVAGNQPQHF.

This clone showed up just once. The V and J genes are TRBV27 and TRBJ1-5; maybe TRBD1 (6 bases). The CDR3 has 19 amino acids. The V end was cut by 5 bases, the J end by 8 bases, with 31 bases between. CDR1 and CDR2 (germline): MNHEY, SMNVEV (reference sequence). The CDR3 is CASSPRLTGLGSPRKPQHF. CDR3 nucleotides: TGTGCCAGCAGTCCACGCCTGACAGGCTTGGGTAGCCCTCGTAAGCCCCAGCATTTT.